This TCR beta chain was found in a study of cytomegalovirus exposure and HLA in healthy donors. The length of the CDR3 is 16 residues. The V gene end was trimmed by 0 bases and the J gene end by 3 bases; junction bases not matched to a gene: 4. From germline, CDR1 is LGHNA and CDR2 YSLEER. The PCR ran on 60 Vbeta and 13 Jbeta primers. Measured with immunoSEQ multiplex PCR; TCRdb has only the in-frame clones, and not every one. The sample shows roughly 82,000 clones, approximately 70% of them seen only once. What was sequenced was PBMCs. The receptor was derived from a woman in her forties in good health and CMV-seropositive. The gene calls are TRBV4-3 and TRBJ2-7, with 11 bases matching TRBD2. As DNA, the CDR3 is TGCGCCAGCAGCCAAGATTTGACTAGCGGGAACTACGAGCAGTACTTC. This gives the protein CASSQDLTSGNYEQYF.